Listed here is a single T cell receptor beta chain. Its antigen is currently unknown. 13 Jbeta primers and 60 Vbeta primers were used for the PCR. TCRdb keeps only in-frame clones here, not all; method: immunoSEQ multiplex PCR. The table shows approximately 170,000 clones, with 60% to 80% occurring only once. This sample was included in a study of cytomegalovirus exposure and HLA in healthy donors. Looking at the study overall: Prior work identified around 110 million unique TCR beta sequences in some 180 million T cells.

This CDR3 region has 16 residues. The V and J ends lost 5 bases and 8 bases, in that order; junction bases with no gene match: 7. Per the germline V gene, CDR1 is LNHDA and CDR2 is SQIVND (reference sequence). General study findings and limits: Cytomegalovirus-associated status was assigned to 150 to 200 TCR beta chains. Immune exposure information comprised only CMV serostatus.

Source material: PBMCs. This TCR derives from a middle-aged man in good health and CMV-seronegative. V usage is TRBV19 and J usage is TRBJ2-3, with 16 positions matching TRBD2. CDR3 DNA: TGTGCCAGTAGTTTGGGACTAGCGGGGGGGCTGGGTACGCAGTATTTT. Translated: CASSLGLAGGLGTQYF.